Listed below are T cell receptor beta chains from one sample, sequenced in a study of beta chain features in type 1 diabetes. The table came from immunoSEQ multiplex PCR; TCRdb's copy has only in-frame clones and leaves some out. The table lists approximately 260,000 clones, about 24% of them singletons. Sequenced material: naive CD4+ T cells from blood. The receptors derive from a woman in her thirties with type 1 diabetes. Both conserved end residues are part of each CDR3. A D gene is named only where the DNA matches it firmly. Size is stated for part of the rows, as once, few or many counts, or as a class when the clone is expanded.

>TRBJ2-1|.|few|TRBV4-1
CASSQRVSYNEQFF
TGCGCCAGCAGCCAGAGAGTCTCCTACAATGAGCAGTTCTTC
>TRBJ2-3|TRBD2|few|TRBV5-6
CASRTRGGLAIADTQYF
TGTGCCAGCAGAACCCGGGGGGGACTAGCAATCGCAGATACGCAGTATTTT
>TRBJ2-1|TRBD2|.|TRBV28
CASSLRLAKQFF
TGTGCCAGCAGTTTACGACTAGCGAAGCAGTTCTTC
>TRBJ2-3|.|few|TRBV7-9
CASSLDSKGTDTQYF
TGTGCCAGCAGCTTAGACTCTAAAGGCACAGATACGCAGTATTTT
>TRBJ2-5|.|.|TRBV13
CASSPPQGFQETQYF
TGTGCCAGCAGCCCCCCGCAGGGATTCCAAGAGACCCAGTACTTC
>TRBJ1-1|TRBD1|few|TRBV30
CAWSQTGGLGAFF
TGTGCCTGGAGCCAGACAGGGGGCTTAGGGGCTTTCTTT
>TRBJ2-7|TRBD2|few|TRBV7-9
CASSLVLAGYAEQYF
TGTGCCAGCAGCTTAGTATTAGCGGGATATGCAGAGCAGTACTTC
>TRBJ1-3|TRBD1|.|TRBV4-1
CASSTPTGARSSGNTIYF
TGCGCCAGCAGCACCCCGACAGGGGCAAGAAGCTCTGGAAACACCATATATTTT
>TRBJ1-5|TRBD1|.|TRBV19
CASSAGQGGRGNQPQHF
TGTGCCAGTAGTGCCGGACAGGGGGGTAGAGGCAATCAGCCCCAGCATTTT
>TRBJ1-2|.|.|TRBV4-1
CASSPLAGNGYTF
TGCGCCAGCAGCCCCCTGGCGGGAAATGGCTACACCTTC
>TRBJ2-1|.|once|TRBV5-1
CASSPGAYNEQFF
TGCGCCAGCAGCCCAGGGGCCTACAATGAGCAGTTCTTC
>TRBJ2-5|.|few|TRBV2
CASSDSGSRPTQYF
TGTGCCAGCAGTGATTCCGGGTCCAGACCGACCCAGTACTTC
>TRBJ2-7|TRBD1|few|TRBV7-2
CASSLALGTVTSYEQYF
TGTGCCAGCAGCTTAGCGCTCGGGACAGTTACCTCCTACGAGCAGTACTTC
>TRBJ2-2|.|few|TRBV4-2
CASSQGPNTGELFF
TGTGCCAGCAGCCAAGGGCCGAACACCGGGGAGCTGTTTTTT
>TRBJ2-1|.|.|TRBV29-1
CSVLLYYNEQFF
TGCAGCGTCCTTCTGTACTACAATGAGCAGTTCTTC
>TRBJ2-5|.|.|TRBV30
CAWSAAETQYF
TGTGCCTGGAGTGCCGCGGAGACCCAGTACTTC
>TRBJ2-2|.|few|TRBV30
CAWSVLTGELFF
TGTGCCTGGAGTGTACTTACCGGGGAGCTGTTTTTT
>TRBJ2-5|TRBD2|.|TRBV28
CASSSPGASGSRETQYF
TGTGCCAGCAGTTCCCCCGGGGCTAGCGGGAGCCGAGAGACCCAGTACTTC
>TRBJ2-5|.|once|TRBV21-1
CASSWEKYQETQYF
TGTGCCAGCAGCTGGGAGAAGTACCAAGAGACCCAGTACTTC
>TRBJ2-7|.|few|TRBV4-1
CASSQVQELTYEQYF
TGCGCCAGCAGCCAAGTTCAGGAACTTACCTACGAGCAGTACTTC
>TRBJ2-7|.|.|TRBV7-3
CASSYGQHYEQYF
TGTGCCAGCAGTTACGGACAGCACTACGAGCAGTACTTC
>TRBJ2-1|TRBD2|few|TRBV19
CASSTPTAGIYNEQFF
TGTGCCAGTAGTACTCCTACAGCGGGAATCTACAATGAGCAGTTCTTC
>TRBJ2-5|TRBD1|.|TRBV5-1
CASSGQGGYQETQYF
TGCGCCAGCAGCGGACAGGGGGGGTACCAAGAGACCCAGTACTTC
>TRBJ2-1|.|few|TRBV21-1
CASSSLDRGNEQFF
TGTGCCAGCAGCAGTCTGGACAGGGGCAATGAGCAGTTCTTC
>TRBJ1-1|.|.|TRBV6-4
CASSDDRRAFF
TGTGCCAGCAGTGACGACAGAAGAGCTTTCTTT
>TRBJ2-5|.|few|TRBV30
CAWRDLAEQETQYF
TGTGCCTGGAGGGATTTAGCGGAGCAAGAGACCCAGTACTTC
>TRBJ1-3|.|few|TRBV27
CASSLSAGVSGNTIYF
TGTGCCAGCAGTTTATCGGCAGGGGTTTCTGGAAACACCATATATTTT
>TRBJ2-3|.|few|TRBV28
CASSIADTQYF
TGTGCCAGCAGCATAGCAGATACGCAGTATTTT
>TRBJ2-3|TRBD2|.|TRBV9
CASSARLADTDTQYF
TGTGCCAGCAGCGCCCGACTAGCGGACACAGATACGCAGTATTTT
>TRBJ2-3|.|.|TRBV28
CASSLATFTDTQYF
TGTGCCAGCAGTTTGGCCACCTTCACAGATACGCAGTATTTT
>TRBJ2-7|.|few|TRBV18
CASSPSVYEQYF
TGTGCCAGCTCACCCTCCGTATACGAGCAGTACTTC
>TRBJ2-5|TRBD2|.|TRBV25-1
CASSEGLAGEQETQYF
TGTGCCAGCAGTGAAGGACTAGCGGGAGAGCAAGAGACCCAGTACTTC
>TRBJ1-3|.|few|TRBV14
CASSRAYVNTIYF
TGTGCCAGCAGCCGAGCCTACGTAAACACCATATATTTT
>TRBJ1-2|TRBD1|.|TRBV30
CAWSDYRDRDFYGYTF
TGTGCCTGGAGCGATTACCGGGACAGGGACTTCTATGGCTACACCTTC
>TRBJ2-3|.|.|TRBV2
CASSEAGPGIDTQYF
TGTGCCAGCAGTGAGGCGGGCCCGGGGATAGATACGCAGTATTTT
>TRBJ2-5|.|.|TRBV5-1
CASSLLQETQYF
TGCGCCAGCAGCTTGTTACAAGAGACCCAGTACTTC
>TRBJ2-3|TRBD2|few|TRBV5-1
CASSTSSGSGTDTQYF
TGCGCCAGCAGCACCTCGAGCGGGAGTGGCACAGATACGCAGTATTTT
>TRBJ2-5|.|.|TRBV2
CASFRTRETQYF
TGTGCCAGCTTCAGGACACGAGAGACCCAGTACTTC
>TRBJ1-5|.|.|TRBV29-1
CSVRGQPQHF
TGCAGCGTTAGGGGTCAGCCCCAGCATTTT
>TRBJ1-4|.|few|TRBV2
CASTPANEKLFF
TGTGCCAGCACCCCGGCTAATGAAAAACTGTTTTTT
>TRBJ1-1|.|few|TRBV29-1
CSVRRTAGAFF
TGCAGCGTTAGGAGGACGGCGGGAGCTTTCTTT
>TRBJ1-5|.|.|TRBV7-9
CASSYVGDQPQHF
TGTGCCAGCAGCTACGTCGGAGATCAGCCCCAGCATTTT
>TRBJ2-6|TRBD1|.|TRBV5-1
CASSLQGFPISGANVLTF
TGCGCCAGCAGCTTACAGGGGTTCCCCATCTCTGGGGCCAACGTCCTGACTTTC
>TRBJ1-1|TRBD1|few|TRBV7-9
CASSLAQGALMNTEAFF
TGTGCCAGCAGCTTAGCGCAGGGGGCCCTCATGAACACTGAAGCTTTCTTT
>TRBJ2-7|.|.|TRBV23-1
CASPMMGRSYEQYF
TGCGCCAGCCCCATGATGGGCCGCTCCTACGAGCAGTACTTC
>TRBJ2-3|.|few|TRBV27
CASSLGTTDTQYF
TGTGCCAGCAGTTTGGGGACAACAGATACGCAGTATTTT
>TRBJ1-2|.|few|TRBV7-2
CASSLGRNYGYTF
TGTGCCAGCAGCTTAGGTAGAAACTATGGCTACACCTTC
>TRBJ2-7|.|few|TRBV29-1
CSVVPHRTYEQYF
TGCAGCGTAGTTCCCCACAGGACCTACGAGCAGTACTTC
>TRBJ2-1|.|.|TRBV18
CASSPPGPSNEQFF
TGTGCCAGCTCACCACCGGGCCCTTCCAATGAGCAGTTCTTC
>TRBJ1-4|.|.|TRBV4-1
CASSQGHQTEANEKLFF
TGCGCCAGCAGCCAAGGACACCAGACGGAGGCTAATGAAAAACTGTTTTTT
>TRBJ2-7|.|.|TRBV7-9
CASSLAGEGEQYF
TGTGCCAGCAGCTTAGCGGGAGAAGGCGAGCAGTACTTC
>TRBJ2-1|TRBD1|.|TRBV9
CASSATRGTPNEQFF
TGTGCCAGCAGCGCAACCAGGGGGACCCCCAATGAGCAGTTCTTC
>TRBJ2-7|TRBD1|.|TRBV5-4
CASSPGTGGILYEQYF
TGTGCCAGCAGCCCAGGGACAGGGGGCATCCTCTACGAGCAGTACTTC
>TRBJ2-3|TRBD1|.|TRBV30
CAWSQQGAFSTDTQYF
TGTGCCTGGAGTCAGCAGGGGGCTTTTAGCACAGATACGCAGTATTTT